What follows are 27 T cell receptor beta chains derived from one specimen sequenced in a study of Tregs in tolerant kidney transplant recipients (dated by TCRdb to between 2018 and 2021). The method behind the library was the immunoSEQ multiplex PCR assay. In its TCRdb copy, this immuneACCESS table keeps in-frame sequences only and misses some clones. Where compared with another copy, unresolved V genes explain less than half of these, and the others have no known cause. Present in this sample are tens of thousands of clones, under 95% of which were seen just once. Around 0.7% of the sample belongs to the ten largest clones. The sample comprised Tregs from blood. The receptors stem from a human donor in good health.

This clone was seen only a few times. This chain links TRBV4-1 with TRBJ1-4; D is unclear. This CDR3 has 16 amino acids. V was pared by 1 base and J by 2 bases, with 11 bases between. From germline, CDR1 is MGHRA and CDR2 YSYEKL. CDR3 amino acids: CASSQATTPTNEKLFF. CDR3 DNA sequence: TGCGCCAGCAGCCAAGCCACGACCCCGACTAATGAAAAACTGTTTTTT.

This sequence joins TRBV27 and TRBJ2-7; TRBD1 aligns across 7 bases. The CDR3 loop spans 14 amino acids. V shed 6 bases, J shed 2 bases, and the junction held 7 bases outside the gene matches. The V gene's germline CDR1 is MNHEY and CDR2 SMNVEV (reference sequence). In nucleotides, the CDR3 is TGTGCCAGCAGCTCCACACAGGGGCCCTACGAGCAGTACTTC. It codes for CASSSTQGPYEQYF.

The genes are TRBV2 and TRBJ1-1; TRBD1 matches 7 bases. Germline CDR1 reads SNHLY; CDR2 reads FYNNEI. The CDR3 length is 13 residues. The ends lost 9 bases at V and 1 base at J; junction bases unmatched: 5. CDR3 DNA: TGTGCCAGTGAGGGACAGCAGAACACTGAAGCTTTCTTT. Translating gives CASEGQQNTEAFF. Full variable domain (outside the CDR3, taken from reference TRBV2 and TRBJ1-1): EPEVTQTPSHQVTQMGQEVILRCVPISNHLYFYWYRQILGQKVEFLVSFYNNEISEKSEIFDDQFSVERPDGSNFTLKIRSTKLEDSAMYFCASEGQQNTEAFFGQGTRLTVV.

The chain carries TRBV19 and TRBJ1-1; D gene unclear. CDR3 size: 14 residues. V was pared by 3 bases and J by 0 bases, with 8 bases between. Germline V gene sequence: CDR1 LNHDA, CDR2 SQIVND (reference sequence). The CDR3 nucleotides read TGTGCCAGTAGTATTGGTGGAATGAACACTGAAGCTTTCTTT. It translates to CASSIGGMNTEAFF.

This chain joins TRBV5-6 and TRBJ1-3, with TRBD1 matching over 11 bases. V dropped 4 bases and J dropped 1; count of bases not matched to a gene: 7. Germline CDR1 is SGHDT and CDR2 is YYEEEE. The CDR3 covers 17 residues. This CDR3 reads CASSLGQGALSGNTIYF. The CDR3 DNA reads as TGTGCCAGCAGCCTTGGACAGGGGGCATTGTCTGGAAACACCATATATTTT.

The CDR3 protein is CSVDRGNYGYTF. For the CDR3, the DNA is TGCAGCGTTGATAGGGGGAACTATGGCTACACCTTC. V is TRBV29-1 and J is TRBJ1-2, with a possible D match to TRBD1 (6 bases). This CDR3 comprises 12 residues. From germline, CDR1 is SQVTM and CDR2 ANQGSEA. The V and J ends lost 3 bases and 2 bases respectively, with 7 bases between them.

For the CDR3, the DNA is TGTGCCAGCAGTTTTCTGAACGGCCTTGGCTACACCTTC. Its protein product is CASSFLNGLGYTF. The chain links TRBV27 to TRBJ1-2; D unresolved. Trimming pared 3 bases from V and 7 bases from J, leaving 12 bases between. Germline V lookup: CDR1 MNHEY, CDR2 SMNVEV (reference sequence). The CDR3 extends over 13 amino acids.

This sequence joins TRBV6-1 and TRBJ1-4; D is unclear. The V end lost 10 bases, the J end lost 2 bases, and 14 bases lay between the germline ends. Germline CDR1 reads MNHNS; CDR2 reads SASEGT. The CDR3 runs to 14 residues. CDR3 coding DNA: TGTGCCATCCGCGCATATCGGACTAATGAAAAACTGTTTTTT. This encodes CAIRAYRTNEKLFF.

J is TRBJ1-5 and V is TRBV7-6; D ambiguous. This CDR3 has 13 residues. Trimming removed 1 base from V and 7 bases from J, with 8 bases in between. CDR1 is SGHVS, CDR2 FNYEAQ, per germline. CDR3 residues: CASSLGVAQPQHF. CDR3 coding DNA: TGTGCCAGCAGCTTAGGGGTGGCACAGCCCCAGCATTTT.

This clone was detected only once. CDR3: CASSLAARTDTQYF. The CDR3 region has the DNA TGTGCCAGCAGTCTAGCGGCTCGCACAGATACGCAGTATTTT. This chain links TRBV6-5 with TRBJ2-3, with TRBD2 matching over 7 bases. Germline V gene lookup returns CDR1 MNHEY and CDR2 SVGAGI. The CDR3 contains 14 residues. Germline trimming cut 5 bases from V and 1 base from J; bases unmatched to any gene: 3.

J is TRBJ2-1 and V is TRBV6-1; 9 bases fit TRBD1. Trimming cost V 4 bases and J 6 bases; bases outside gene matches: 4. The CDR3 covers 14 residues. Germline loops: CDR1 MNHNS, CDR2 SASEGT. Here the CDR3 DNA reads TGTGCCAGCAGTGCGGACAGGGGCATCAATGAGCAGTTCTTC. As protein: CASSADRGINEQFF.

This clone was counted only a few times. The chain joins TRBV7-9 to TRBJ1-4; D unclear. The CDR3 contains 17 residues. Germline CDR1 reads SEHNR; CDR2 reads FQNEAQ (reference sequence). V was trimmed by 4 bases and J by 5 bases, leaving 20 bases between them. The CDR3 nucleotides are TGTGCCAGCAGCTCTAGGTCGGCAGGCCGATTGAATGAAAAACTGTTTTTT. Protein sequence: CASSSRSAGRLNEKLFF.

J is TRBJ1-2 and V is TRBV6-4; no definite D call. Trimming removed 7 bases at V and 2 bases at J, with 17 bases between. This CDR3 is built from 15 residues. Germline V gives CDR1 MRHNA, CDR2 SNTAGT. The CDR3 is CASNRILYSNYGYTF. DNA of the CDR3: TGTGCCAGCAACCGAATCCTGTATTCGAACTATGGCTACACCTTC.

This CDR3 reads CASSRQGAGTEAFF. The CDR3 DNA follows: TGTGCCAGCTCCAGACAGGGGGCCGGCACTGAAGCTTTCTTT. The rearrangement links TRBV18 to TRBJ1-1; 10 bases align to TRBD1. CDR1 is KGHSH and CDR2 is LQKENI in the germline V gene. V gave up 6 bases and J gave up 4 bases; unmatched junction bases: 5. The CDR3 contains 14 residues.

The CDR3 DNA sequence: TGTGCCAGCAGCTTACAGGCGGGTACCTACGAGCAGTACTTC. Its protein product is CASSLQAGTYEQYF. This sequence joins TRBV7-2 and TRBJ2-7; D is perhaps TRBD2 (5 bases). The CDR3 extends over 14 amino acids. Deletions cut 2 bases from V and 2 bases from J, with 10 bases between. The germline gives CDR1 SGHTA, CDR2 FQGNSA.

The chain joins TRBV11-2 to TRBJ2-1, with TRBD1 matching over 7 bases. Germline V lookup: CDR1 SGHAT, CDR2 FQNNGV. The V and J ends lost 5 bases and 4 bases, in that order; junction bases with no gene match: 5. The CDR3 has 14 residues. The CDR3 DNA is TGTGCCAGCAGCCTAGGGACAGTTTACAATGAGCAGTTCTTC. Translated, it gives CASSLGTVYNEQFF.

The chain recombines TRBV5-4 with TRBJ2-7; TRBD2 agrees at 7 bases. Germline V gene data show CDR1 as SGHNT and CDR2 as YYREEE (reference sequence). The V gene end was trimmed by 0 bases and the J gene end by 7 bases; junction bases not matched to a gene: 4. This CDR3 is 13 amino acids long. The CDR3 DNA reads as TGTGCCAGCAGCTTGGCAGGGAGGGTTGAGCAGTACTTC. Its translation: CASSLAGRVEQYF. Using reference TRBV5-4 and TRBJ2-7 for the parts outside the CDR3, the full variable domain is ETGVTQSPTHLIKTRGQQVTLRCSSQSGHNTVSWYQQALGQGPQFIFQYYREEENGRGNFPPRFSGLQFPNYSSELNVNALELDDSALYLCASSLAGRVEQYFGPGTRLTVT.

This chain connects TRBV5-6 to TRBJ2-5, with a weak D call TRBD1 (5 bases). Per germline, CDR1 SGHDT and CDR2 YYEEEE. This CDR3 has 14 residues. V was clipped by 2 bases and J by 3 bases, with 11 bases between them. DNA of the CDR3: TGTGCCAGCAGCTTTTTTGACAGCGAAGAGACCCAGTACTTC. Its translation is CASSFFDSEETQYF.

The rearrangement joins TRBV19 to TRBJ2-2; 13 bases align to TRBD2. There are 16 residues in the CDR3. V gave up 4 bases and J gave up 5 bases; unmatched junction bases: 4. Germline lookup yields CDR1 LNHDA and CDR2 SQIVND (reference sequence). CDR3 sequence reads: CASSTGLAGVTGELFF. In DNA, the CDR3 is TGTGCCAGTAGTACAGGACTAGCGGGAGTTACCGGGGAGCTGTTTTTT.

The chain is built from TRBV7-9 and TRBJ1-2; D is ambiguous. Germline values: CDR1 SEHNR, CDR2 FQNEAQ (reference sequence). This CDR3 region has 19 residues. Trimming left V 5 bases short and J 2 bases short, with 27 bases between. CDR3 sequence: CASSQHNSLGPGPNYGYTF. CDR3 bases: TGTGCCAGCAGCCAACATAACTCACTAGGGCCAGGCCCCAACTATGGCTACACCTTC.

The J gene is TRBJ1-1, the V gene TRBV11-3; weak D call: TRBD1 (6 bases). V was trimmed by 4 bases and J by 5 bases, leaving 17 bases between them. CDR1 SGHNT and CDR2 YENEEA come from the germline V gene. This CDR3 is built from 15 residues. The CDR3 protein is CASSSDRVGTTEAFF. CDR3 DNA: TGTGCCAGCAGCTCGGACAGAGTTGGGACAACTGAAGCTTTCTTT.

CDR3 in DNA: TGCGCCAGCACCCCGGGACAGTCCACAGATACGCAGTATTTT. Amino acid sequence: CASTPGQSTDTQYF. This chain links TRBV5-1 with TRBJ2-3, with 7 bases aligning to TRBD1. The CDR3 is made up of 14 amino acids. V shed 6 bases and J 2 bases; nucleotides not matched to a gene: 6. Germline V lookup: CDR1 SGHRS, CDR2 YFSETQ.

The gene calls are TRBV9 and TRBJ1-2; 9 bases are shared with TRBD1. Looked up from germline, CDR1 is SGDLS and CDR2 is YYNGEE. The CDR3 is made up of 14 amino acids. V shed 5 bases, J shed 6 bases, and the junction held 8 bases outside the gene matches. The CDR3 nucleotides are TGTGCCAGCAGACCGGGAACAGGGGGCGATGGCTACACCTTC. Translated, it gives CASRPGTGGDGYTF.

The CDR3 nucleotides read TGTGCCAGCAGCTTAGTCCGGGGGGGCCTAAATACGCAGTATTTT. Amino acids: CASSLVRGGLNTQYF. The chain joins TRBV11-3 to TRBJ2-3, with TRBD2 identical over 8 bases. The CDR3 contains 15 residues. V dropped 1 base and J dropped 7; count of bases not matched to a gene: 7. Per the germline V gene, CDR1 is SGHNT and CDR2 is YENEEA.

The chain combines TRBV5-1 with TRBJ2-3; possibly TRBD2 for D (5 bases). Germline CDR1 and CDR2: SGHRS and YFSETQ. The V gene lost 4 bases and the J gene lost 0 bases, with 12 bases spanning the gap. The CDR3 is 15 amino acids. CDR3 nucleotide sequence: TGCGCCAGCAGCCCCCGGGGATCTAGCACAGATACGCAGTATTTT. Translating gives CASSPRGSSTDTQYF.

The rearrangement links TRBV18 to TRBJ2-3; D gene uncertain. In germline, CDR1 is KGHSH, CDR2 LQKENI. V shed 6 bases and J shed 4 bases, with 11 bases lying between them. The CDR3 is 13 residues long. The CDR3 reads CASSPAPADTQYF. CDR3 nucleotides: TGTGCCAGCTCCCCCGCGCCCGCAGATACGCAGTATTTT.

V gene TRBV5-1 combines with J gene TRBJ1-5; the D is unclear. CDR3 length equals 15 residues. V lost 0 bases, J lost 4 bases, and 11 bases lay in between. Germline CDR1 and CDR2: SGHRS and YFSETQ. CDR3 nucleotide sequence: TGCGCCAGCAGCTTGGCGGGCAGCTTAAATCAGCCCCAGCATTTT. Protein sequence: CASSLAGSLNQPQHF.